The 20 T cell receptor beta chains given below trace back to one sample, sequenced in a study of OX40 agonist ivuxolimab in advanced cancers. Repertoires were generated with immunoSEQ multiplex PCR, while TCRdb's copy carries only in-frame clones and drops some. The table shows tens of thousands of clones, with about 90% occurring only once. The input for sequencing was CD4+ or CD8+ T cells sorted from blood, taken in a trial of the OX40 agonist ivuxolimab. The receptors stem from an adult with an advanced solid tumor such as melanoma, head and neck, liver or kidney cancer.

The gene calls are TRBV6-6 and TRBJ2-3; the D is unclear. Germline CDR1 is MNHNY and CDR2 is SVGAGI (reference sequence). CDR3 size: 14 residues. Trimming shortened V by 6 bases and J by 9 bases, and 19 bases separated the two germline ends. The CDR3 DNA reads TGTGCCAGCAGCCTTCCCTCCATTGGTATGACGCAGTATTTT. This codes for CASSLPSIGMTQYF.

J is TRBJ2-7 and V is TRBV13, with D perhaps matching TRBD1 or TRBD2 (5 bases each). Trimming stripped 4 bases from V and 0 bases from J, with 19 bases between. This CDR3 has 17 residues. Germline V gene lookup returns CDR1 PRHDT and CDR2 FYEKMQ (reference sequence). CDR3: CASSSRRDALNSYEQYF. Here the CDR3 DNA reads TGTGCCAGCAGCTCTCGCCGGGACGCCCTTAACTCCTACGAGCAGTACTTC.

CDR3 in DNA: TGTGCCAGCAGTTTAGGGGTCTACGAGCAGTACTTC. The encoded protein is CASSLGVYEQYF. The V gene is TRBV6-1, the J gene TRBJ2-7; TRBD1 is a possible D gene (5 bases). Germline lookup yields CDR1 MNHNS and CDR2 SASEGT. CDR3 size: 12 residues. Deletions cut 5 bases from V and 3 bases from J, with 8 bases between.

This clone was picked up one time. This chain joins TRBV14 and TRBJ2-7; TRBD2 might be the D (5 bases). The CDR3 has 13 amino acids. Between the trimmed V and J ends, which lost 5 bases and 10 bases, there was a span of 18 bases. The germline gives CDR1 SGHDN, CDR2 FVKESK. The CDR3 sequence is CASSAARTSYQYF. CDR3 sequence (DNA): TGTGCCAGCAGCGCCGCGAGGACTTCCTATCAGTACTTC.

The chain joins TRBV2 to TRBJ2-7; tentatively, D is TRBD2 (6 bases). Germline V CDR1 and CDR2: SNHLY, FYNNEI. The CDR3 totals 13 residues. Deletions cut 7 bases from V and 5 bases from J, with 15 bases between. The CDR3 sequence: CASTPPGRNEQYF. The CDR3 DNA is TGTGCCAGCACCCCGCCAGGGAGGAACGAGCAGTACTTC.

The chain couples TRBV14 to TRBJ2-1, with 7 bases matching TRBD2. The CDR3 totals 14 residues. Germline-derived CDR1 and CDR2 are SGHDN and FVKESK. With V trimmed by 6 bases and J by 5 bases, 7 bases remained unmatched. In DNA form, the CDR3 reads TGTGCCAGCAGACGGGGGGAGGGCCACAATGAGCAGTTCTTC. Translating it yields CASRRGEGHNEQFF.

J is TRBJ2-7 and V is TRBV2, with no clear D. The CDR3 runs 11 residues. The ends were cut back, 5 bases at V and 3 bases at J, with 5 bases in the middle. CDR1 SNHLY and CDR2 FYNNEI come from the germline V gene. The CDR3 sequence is CASSPDYEQYF. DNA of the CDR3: TGTGCCAGCAGTCCGGACTACGAGCAGTACTTC. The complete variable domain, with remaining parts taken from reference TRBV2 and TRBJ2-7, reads EPEVTQTPSHQVTQMGQEVILRCVPISNHLYFYWYRQILGQKVEFLVSFYNNEISEKSEIFDDQFSVERPDGSNFTLKIRSTKLEDSAMYFCASSPDYEQYFGPGTRLTVT.

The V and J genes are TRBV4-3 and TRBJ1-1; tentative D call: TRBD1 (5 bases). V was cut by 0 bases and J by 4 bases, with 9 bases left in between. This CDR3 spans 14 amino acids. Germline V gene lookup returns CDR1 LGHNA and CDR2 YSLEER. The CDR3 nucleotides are TGCGCCAGCAGCCAAGAGAGGGGTCCCACTGAAGCTTTCTTT. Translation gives CASSQERGPTEAFF.

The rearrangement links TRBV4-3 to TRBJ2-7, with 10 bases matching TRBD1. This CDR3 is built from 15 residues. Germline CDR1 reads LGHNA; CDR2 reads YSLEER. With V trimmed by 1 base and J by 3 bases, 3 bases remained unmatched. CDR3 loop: CASSQGDRGYYEQYF. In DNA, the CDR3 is TGCGCCAGCAGCCAAGGGGACAGGGGATACTACGAGCAGTACTTC.

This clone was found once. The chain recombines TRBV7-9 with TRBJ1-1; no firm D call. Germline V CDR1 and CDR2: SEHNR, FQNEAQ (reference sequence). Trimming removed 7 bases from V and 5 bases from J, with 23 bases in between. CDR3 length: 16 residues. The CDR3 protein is CASIQRNTPPGTEAFF. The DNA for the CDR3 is TGTGCCAGCATCCAAAGGAACACCCCTCCGGGAACTGAAGCTTTCTTT.

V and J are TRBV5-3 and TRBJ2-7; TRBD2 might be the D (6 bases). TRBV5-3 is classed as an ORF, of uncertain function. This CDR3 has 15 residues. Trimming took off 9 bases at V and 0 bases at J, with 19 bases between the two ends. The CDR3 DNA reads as TGTGCCACCGAACGAGGTGGGGGGATCTCCTACGAGCAGTACTTC. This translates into CATERGGGISYEQYF.

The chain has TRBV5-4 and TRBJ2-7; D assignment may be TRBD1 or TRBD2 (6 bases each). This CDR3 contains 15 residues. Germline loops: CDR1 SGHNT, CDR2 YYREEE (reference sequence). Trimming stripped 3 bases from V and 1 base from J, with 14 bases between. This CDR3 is CASSWGDTVSYEQYF. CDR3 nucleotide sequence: TGTGCCAGCAGCTGGGGGGACACCGTTTCCTACGAGCAGTACTTC.

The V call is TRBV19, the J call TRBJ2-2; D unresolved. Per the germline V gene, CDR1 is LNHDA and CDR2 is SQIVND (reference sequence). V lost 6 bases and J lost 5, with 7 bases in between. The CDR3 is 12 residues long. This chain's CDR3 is CASRTMTGELFF. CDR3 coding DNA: TGTGCCAGTAGAACCATGACCGGGGAGCTGTTTTTT.

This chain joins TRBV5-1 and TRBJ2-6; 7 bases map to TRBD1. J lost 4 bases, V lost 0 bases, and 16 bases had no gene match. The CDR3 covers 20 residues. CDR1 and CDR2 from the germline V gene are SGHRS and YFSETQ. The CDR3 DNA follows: TGCGCCAGCAGCTTGGTGTCGCCCTACAGGGGCGGGTCGGGGGCCAACGTCCTGACTTTC. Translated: CASSLVSPYRGGSGANVLTF.

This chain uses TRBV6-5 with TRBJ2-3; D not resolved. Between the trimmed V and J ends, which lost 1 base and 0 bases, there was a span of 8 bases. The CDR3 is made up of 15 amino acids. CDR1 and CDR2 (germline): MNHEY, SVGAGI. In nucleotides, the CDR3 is TGTGCCAGCAGTTACTTTGCGACTAGCACAGATACGCAGTATTTT. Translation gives CASSYFATSTDTQYF.

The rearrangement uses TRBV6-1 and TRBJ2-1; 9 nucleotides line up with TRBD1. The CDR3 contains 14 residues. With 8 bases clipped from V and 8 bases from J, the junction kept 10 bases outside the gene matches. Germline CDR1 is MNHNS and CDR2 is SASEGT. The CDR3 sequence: CASGGTGIVDEQFF. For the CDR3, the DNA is TGTGCCAGCGGAGGGACAGGGATAGTCGATGAGCAGTTCTTC.

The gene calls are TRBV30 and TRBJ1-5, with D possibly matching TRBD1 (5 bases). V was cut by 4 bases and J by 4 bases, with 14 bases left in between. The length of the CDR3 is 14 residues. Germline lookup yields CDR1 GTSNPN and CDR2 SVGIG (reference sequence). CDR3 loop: CAWTPGVGNQPQHF. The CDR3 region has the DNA TGTGCCTGGACGCCGGGGGTGGGGAATCAGCCCCAGCATTTT.

The CDR3 loop reads CASRSAYGYTF. The CDR3 DNA reads as TGTGCCAGCAGGTCAGCCTATGGCTACACCTTC. This chain connects TRBV6-4 to TRBJ1-2; no clear D. The CDR3 runs 11 residues. Germline V lookup: CDR1 MRHNA, CDR2 SNTAGT. The V end lost 6 bases, the J end lost 4 bases, and 6 bases lay between the germline ends.

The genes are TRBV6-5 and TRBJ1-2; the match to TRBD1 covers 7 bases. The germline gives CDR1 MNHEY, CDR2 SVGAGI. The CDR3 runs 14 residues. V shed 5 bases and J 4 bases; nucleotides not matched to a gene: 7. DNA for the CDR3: TGTGCCAGCAGTGAAGGGGGACAGCTCTATGGCTACACCTTC. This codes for CASSEGGQLYGYTF.

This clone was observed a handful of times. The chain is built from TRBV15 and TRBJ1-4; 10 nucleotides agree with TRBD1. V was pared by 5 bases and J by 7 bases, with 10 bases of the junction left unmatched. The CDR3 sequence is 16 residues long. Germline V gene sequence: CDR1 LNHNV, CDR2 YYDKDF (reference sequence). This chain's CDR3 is CATSVAGTGVIEKLFF. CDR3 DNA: TGTGCCACCAGCGTCGCCGGGACAGGGGTTATTGAAAAACTGTTTTTT.